The 21 T cell receptor beta chains presented below share a single source sample, sequenced in a study of blood T cell repertoires in COVID-19. The protocol was immunoSEQ multiplex PCR, while the TCRdb copy is restricted to in-frame clones and leaves out a portion. The sample records 35,000 to 50,000 clones, approximately 70% being singletons. The sequencing sample was made of peripheral blood. The receptors derive from a man of 80 years or more with acute or convalescent COVID-19.

In DNA form, the CDR3 reads TGTGCCATTCTAGTGGCCCCGGCGAACACTGAAGCTTTCTTT. Residues: CAILVAPANTEAFF. The V gene is TRBV6-5, the J gene TRBJ1-1, with D unclear. The CDR3 is 14 amino acids. In germline, CDR1 is MNHEY, CDR2 SVGAGI. Trimming left V 10 bases short and J 1 base short, with 16 bases between.

The chain couples TRBV6-1 to TRBJ1-2; D may be TRBD1 (6 bases). Per the germline V gene, CDR1 is MNHNS and CDR2 is SASEGT. Trimming removed 2 bases from V and 0 bases from J, with 16 bases in between. There are 17 residues in the CDR3. CDR3 sequence (DNA): TGTGCCAGCAGTGAACGGGCAGGGGCCCTATCTAACTATGGCTACACCTTC. The encoded protein is CASSERAGALSNYGYTF.

This chain connects TRBV14 to TRBJ2-3, with 9 bases that match TRBD2. This CDR3 comprises 18 residues. Trimming at V came to 2 bases and at J to 0 bases, leaving 9 bases not matched to a gene. Germline CDR1 SGHDN, CDR2 FVKESK. The CDR3 nucleotides are TGTGCCAGCAGCCAAACTTGGCGGGGGGGATATAGCACAGATACGCAGTATTTT. This translates into CASSQTWRGGYSTDTQYF. The variable domain in full, completed from reference TRBV14 and TRBJ2-3, reads EAGVTQFPSHSVIEKGQTVTLRCDPISGHDNLYWYRRVMGKEIKFLLHFVKESKQDESGMPNNRFLAERTGGTYSTLKVQPAELEDSGVYFCASSQTWRGGYSTDTQYFGPGTRLTVL.

This chain joins TRBV25-1 and TRBJ1-5, with a possible D match to TRBD1 (5 bases). The length of the CDR3 is 13 residues. Deletions cut 4 bases from V and 6 bases from J, with 10 bases between. CDR1 and CDR2 from the germline V gene are MGHDK and SYGVNS. The CDR3 DNA reads TGTGCCAGCAGTGCCCAGGGTGGTCAGCCCCAGCATTTT. This codes for CASSAQGGQPQHF.

The chain is built from TRBV5-1 and TRBJ2-1, with D hard to call. V was clipped by 0 bases and J by 2 bases, with 9 bases between them. Germline V gene data show CDR1 as SGHRS and CDR2 as YFSETQ. The CDR3 has 15 amino acids. The CDR3 reads CASSLDLGPYNEQFF. The CDR3 DNA reads TGCGCCAGCAGCTTGGATCTTGGGCCCTACAATGAGCAGTTCTTC.

This rearrangement joins TRBV9 to TRBJ1-3, with TRBD1 matching over 7 bases. The length of the CDR3 is 15 residues. Trimming removed 2 bases from V and 1 base from J; junction bases left unmatched: 3. Per the germline V gene, CDR1 is SGDLS and CDR2 is YYNGEE. CDR3 loop: CASSVTGESGNTIYF. Written as DNA, the CDR3 is TGTGCCAGCAGCGTTACAGGGGAGTCTGGAAACACCATATATTTT.

The genes are TRBV4-1 and TRBJ2-1; 8 bases are a match to TRBD2. The junction had 19 bases not matched to a gene; V was cut back by 1 base and J by 2 bases. CDR1 is MGHRA and CDR2 is YSYEKL in the germline V gene. The CDR3 contains 21 residues. DNA for the CDR3: TGCGCCAGCAGCCAAGGGACGAGCGGGAGTCCGTATCATCTGACCTACAATGAGCAGTTCTTC. Translated, it gives CASSQGTSGSPYHLTYNEQFF.

This chain uses TRBV7-3 with TRBJ2-5, with a possible D match to TRBD2 (7 bases). From germline, CDR1 is SGHTA and CDR2 FQGTGA. V lost 5 bases to trimming and J lost 5 bases, with 21 bases between them. CDR3 length: 16 residues. The CDR3 spells CASSKDGAGAQETQYF. CDR3 coding DNA: TGTGCCAGCAGCAAAGATGGGGCGGGGGCCCAGGAGACCCAGTACTTC.

The chain carries TRBV7-8 and TRBJ2-5; 7 bases align to TRBD2. With 1 base clipped from V and 5 bases from J, the junction kept 10 bases outside the gene matches. CDR1 SGHVS and CDR2 FQNEAQ come from the germline V gene. The length of the CDR3 is 16 residues. CDR3 loop: CASSLGASGPVETQYF. DNA of the CDR3: TGTGCCAGCAGCTTAGGGGCTAGCGGCCCGGTTGAGACCCAGTACTTC.

The rearrangement links TRBV7-9 to TRBJ1-5; D is perhaps TRBD1 (5 bases). Per the germline V gene, CDR1 is SEHNR and CDR2 is FQNEAQ (reference sequence). This CDR3 region has 14 residues. V shed 2 bases and J shed 6 bases, with 11 bases lying between them. CDR3 residues: CASSLKGVGQPQHF. The CDR3, as DNA: TGTGCCAGCAGCTTAAAAGGGGTGGGTCAGCCCCAGCATTTT.

The chain recombines TRBV11-2 with TRBJ2-7; D is undetermined. Trimming cost V 2 bases and J 5 bases, with 13 bases left between them. In germline, CDR1 is SGHAT, CDR2 FQNNGV. CDR3 length: 14 amino acids. In DNA form, the CDR3 reads TGTGCCAGCAGCTTAACCAGGCAAAGGCACGAGCAGTACTTC. Protein product: CASSLTRQRHEQYF.

This clone turned up a few times. The chain links TRBV5-5 to TRBJ1-5, with 9 bases lining up with TRBD1. Germline CDR1 reads SGHKS; CDR2 reads YYEKEE (reference sequence). The CDR3 totals 16 residues. V shed 1 base, J shed 1 base, and the junction held 3 bases outside the gene matches. The CDR3 DNA is TGTGCCAGCAGCTTGACAGGGGGCCGGAGCAATCAGCCCCAGCATTTT. It encodes CASSLTGGRSNQPQHF. Supplemented by reference TRBV5-5 and TRBJ1-5, the full variable domain reads DAGVTQSPTHLIKTRGQQVTLRCSPISGHKSVSWYQQVLGQGPQFIFQYYEKEERGRGNFPDRFSARQFPNYSSELNVNALLLGDSALYLCASSLTGGRSNQPQHFGDGTRLSIL.

The chain joins TRBV7-8 to TRBJ1-4, with a weak D call TRBD1 (6 bases). The germline gives CDR1 SGHVS, CDR2 FQNEAQ. Trimming pared 6 bases from V and 6 bases from J, leaving 26 bases between. The CDR3 is made up of 18 amino acids. CDR3 in amino acids: CASRPRRGQRGNYEKLFF. CDR3 bases: TGTGCCAGCAGGCCTCGCAGGGGCCAGAGGGGGAATTATGAAAAACTGTTTTTT.

The rearrangement joins TRBV19 to TRBJ1-2; D is undetermined. With 3 bases removed from V and 1 base from J, the gap between germline ends came to 12 bases. Per germline, CDR1 LNHDA and CDR2 SQIVND (reference sequence). CDR3 length: 15 residues. The DNA of the CDR3 is TGTGCCAGTAGTATTACGAATAGCTATAACTATGGCTACACCTTC. The encoded protein is CASSITNSYNYGYTF.

This sequence joins TRBV18 and TRBJ2-2; TRBD2 aligns across 8 bases. The germline CDR1 and CDR2 sequences are KGHSH and LQKENI. J was trimmed by 6 bases and V by 6 bases; bases with no gene match: 9. The CDR3 totals 15 residues. Here the CDR3 reads CASSTGTRGAGELFF. The CDR3 DNA reads TGTGCCAGCTCGACCGGGACTAGGGGTGCCGGGGAGCTGTTTTTT.

The gene calls are TRBV18 and TRBJ1-1; 7 nucleotides align to TRBD1. Germline V gene lookup returns CDR1 KGHSH and CDR2 LQKENI. The CDR3 runs to 14 residues. V gave up 3 bases and J gave up 11 bases; unmatched junction bases: 12. CDR3 protein: CASSPSGTETRAFF. The CDR3 DNA reads TGTGCCAGCTCACCGTCCGGGACAGAGACGAGGGCTTTCTTT.

In the case of this clone: This CDR3 is also generated by other DNA sequences in the sample. This sequence joins TRBV6-5 and TRBJ2-7; D might be TRBD1 (6 bases). The CDR3 covers 14 residues. Germline values: CDR1 MNHEY, CDR2 SVGAGI. The V gene lost 0 bases and the J gene lost 2 bases, with 8 bases spanning the gap. As DNA, the CDR3 is TGTGCCAGCAGTTACTCACAGGGCGCCTACGAGCAGTACTTC. It yields the protein CASSYSQGAYEQYF.

The V gene is TRBV9, the J gene TRBJ1-1, with TRBD1 as a possible D gene (6 bases). CDR1 SGDLS and CDR2 YYNGEE come from the germline V gene. The CDR3 is 16 residues long. V was cut by 3 bases and J by 2 bases, with 17 bases left in between. CDR3 coding DNA: TGTGCCAGCAGCGGGGTTAGGGGGAGATACAACACTGAAGCTTTCTTT. Translation gives CASSGVRGRYNTEAFF.

This sequence joins TRBV5-5 and TRBJ1-2, with a weak D call TRBD1 (6 bases). The V gene lost 4 bases and the J gene lost 5 bases, with 15 bases spanning the gap. The CDR3 has 14 residues. Germline V CDR1 and CDR2: SGHKS, YYEKEE (reference sequence). This CDR3 reads CASSRGPGEYGYTF. CDR3 nucleotides: TGTGCCAGCAGCAGGGGCCCAGGGGAATATGGCTACACCTTC.

This chain uses TRBV15 with TRBJ1-6; the D is unclear. This CDR3 has 16 residues. CDR1 is LNHNV, CDR2 YYDKDF, per germline (reference sequence). V lost 2 bases to trimming and J lost 6 bases, with 14 bases between them. The CDR3 loop is CATSRSRNRSNSPLHF. CDR3 DNA: TGTGCCACCAGCAGATCCAGGAATCGTAGTAATTCACCCCTCCACTTT.

The chain uses TRBV7-2 and TRBJ1-2, with a possible D match to TRBD1 (6 bases). Germline lookup yields CDR1 SGHTA and CDR2 FQGNSA. The CDR3 is 14 amino acids. Trimming left V 7 bases short and J 2 bases short, with 14 bases between. The CDR3: CASTPRGANYGYTF. The CDR3 DNA is TGTGCCAGCACCCCCCGGGGGGCCAACTATGGCTACACCTTC.